This TCR beta chain was sequenced during a study of blood T cell repertoires in COVID-19. Study as a whole: Both acute and convalescent COVID-19 samples were obtained from the United States, Italy and Spain.

This CDR3 comprises 15 residues. The V gene end was trimmed by 5 bases and the J gene end by 5 bases; junction bases not matched to a gene: 5. Germline assignment: CDR1 MGHRA and CDR2 YSYEKL. How the authors handled the data: The assay estimated nucleated cells by amplifying reference gene primers. The method was immunoSEQ multiplex PCR; TCRdb's version includes in-frame clones alone and lacks a portion of them. That table supplies the V and J calls and clone size; D and trimming were determined from the DNA. The sample gives around 63,000 clones, less than 75% of which show up once; around 19% is in the top ten.

The TCR was taken from a woman in her forties or fifties with active or convalescent COVID-19. The sequencing sample was made of peripheral blood. This chain uses TRBV4-1 with TRBJ2-2; 10 bases are shared with TRBD1. CDR3 region: CASSGGTGVTGELFF. The CDR3 coding sequence is TGCGCCAGCAGCGGAGGGACAGGGGTTACCGGGGAGCTGTTTTTT.